The 7 T cell receptor beta chains below come from one sample, sequenced in a study of shared clonotypes between healthy human individuals. Selected positively for CCR7 and CD45RO-negative, naive CD8 cells excluded terminally differentiated effector memory CD45RA+ cells. Clones were sequenced by immunoSEQ multiplex PCR, and TCRdb holds only the in-frame ones, with some missing. The sample lists over 2 million clones, just under 95% occurring once. Sequenced: naive CD8+ T cells sorted from blood. The receptors here all came from a man younger than 35 in good health.

V and J are TRBV27 and TRBJ2-1; TRBD2 is a possible D gene (6 bases). This CDR3 is built from 19 residues. Germline loops: CDR1 MNHEY, CDR2 SMNVEV (reference sequence). V shed 8 bases and J shed 2 bases, with 28 bases lying between them. In DNA, the CDR3 is TGTGCCAGCCGCGAGTTTGCGGCGGGACTTCCATCTCCCTACAATGAGCAGTTCTTC. Its protein is CASREFAAGLPSPYNEQFF.

The chain joins TRBV9 to TRBJ2-3; 11 bases are shared with TRBD2. The CDR3 covers 16 residues. The germline CDR1 and CDR2 sequences are SGDLS and YYNGEE. V was pared by 3 bases and J by 5 bases, with 8 bases of the junction left unmatched. The chain's CDR3 is CASSDPTSGDRDTQYF. For the CDR3, the DNA is TGTGCCAGCAGCGACCCGACTAGCGGGGATAGAGATACGCAGTATTTT.

The chain joins TRBV5-8 to TRBJ2-3, with 14 positions matching TRBD2. CDR3 length: 17 amino acids. Looked up from germline, CDR1 is SGHTS and CDR2 is YDEGEE. V gave up 4 bases and J gave up 1 base; unmatched junction bases: 5. CDR3 amino acids: CASSMGLAGAGTDTQYF. In DNA form, the CDR3 reads TGTGCCAGCAGCATGGGACTAGCGGGAGCGGGCACAGATACGCAGTATTTT.

V and J are TRBV5-1 and TRBJ1-1, with a tentative D call TRBD1 (5 bases). In germline, CDR1 is SGHRS, CDR2 YFSETQ. The germline V and J ends were trimmed by 2 bases and 0 bases, with 14 bases remaining between them. This CDR3 is 16 amino acids long. CDR3 loop: CASSFDPRGMNTEAFF. CDR3 DNA sequence: TGCGCCAGCAGCTTTGACCCTCGGGGCATGAACACTGAAGCTTTCTTT.

The chain couples TRBV9 to TRBJ1-1; no clear D. Germline V gene sequence: CDR1 SGDLS, CDR2 YYNGEE. The CDR3 sequence is 15 residues long. Trimming took 0 bases from V and 1 from J, leaving 10 bases between them. The CDR3 nucleotides are TGTGCCAGCAGCGTAGCCGGCATATCGAACACTGAAGCTTTCTTT. Its translation: CASSVAGISNTEAFF.

Note on this clone: This sample also contains other DNA sequences that code for the same CDR3. The chain is built from TRBV9 and TRBJ2-5; unclear D gene. V was pared by 3 bases and J by 2 bases, with 5 bases between. Germline V lookup: CDR1 SGDLS, CDR2 YYNGEE. This CDR3 contains 12 residues. CDR3 bases: TGTGCCAGCAGCGGGGGACAAGAGACCCAGTACTTC. Its protein is CASSGGQETQYF. The entire variable domain, with the rest obtained from reference TRBV9 and TRBJ2-5, is as follows: DSGVTQTPKHLITATGQRVTLRCSPRSGDLSVYWYQQSLDQGLQFLIQYYNGEERAKGNILERFSAQQFPDLHSELNLSSLELGDSALYFCASSGGQETQYFGPGTRLLVL.

The gene calls are TRBV30 and TRBJ2-6; D tentatively reads TRBD1 or TRBD2 (6 bases each). Germline V gene sequence: CDR1 GTSNPN, CDR2 SVGIG (reference sequence). V was pared by 1 base and J by 4 bases, with 14 bases between. CDR3 length: 16 amino acids. The CDR3 sequence: CAWSGLGAGGANVLTF. The CDR3 nucleotides are TGTGCCTGGAGTGGCCTGGGGGCGGGAGGGGCCAACGTCCTGACTTTC.